The 2 T cell receptor beta chains listed next were all sequenced from one sample in a study of shared clonotypes between healthy human individuals. The method was immunoSEQ multiplex PCR; TCRdb's version includes in-frame clones alone and lacks a portion of them. The sample lists 2.3 million or so clones; 85% to 95% were seen once. Sequenced sample: naive CD4+ T cells from PBMCs. Subset: CD45RA+ positively selected. The receptors originated from a man in his late teens or twenties in good health. Some clones in this sample may be carry-over from other donors' samples.

The V and J genes are TRBV5-1 and TRBJ1-2; D is perhaps TRBD1 (6 bases). Trimming left V 4 bases short and J 4 bases short, with 17 bases between. The CDR3 is 15 amino acids. Germline values: CDR1 SGHRS, CDR2 YFSETQ. The CDR3 sequence: CASSRGGASGYGYTF. DNA for the CDR3: TGCGCCAGCAGCCGGGGGGGCGCCTCTGGCTATGGCTACACCTTC. Full variable domain (remainder filled in from reference TRBV5-1 and TRBJ1-2): KAGVTQTPRYLIKTRGQQVTLSCSPISGHRSVSWYQQTPGQGLQFLFEYFSETQRNKGNFPGRFSGRQFSNSRSEMNVSTLELGDSALYLCASSRGGASGYGYTFGSGTRLTVV.

This sequence joins TRBV28 and TRBJ2-7, with a tentative D call TRBD2 (5 bases). CDR1 MDHEN and CDR2 SYDVKM come from the germline V gene. The CDR3 length is 14 residues. The germline V and J ends were trimmed by 2 bases and 3 bases, with 11 bases remaining between them. The CDR3 sequence: CASSLAGSFYEQYF. For the CDR3, the DNA is TGTGCCAGCAGTTTAGCGGGTTCCTTCTACGAGCAGTACTTC.